This entry is about one T cell receptor (beta chain). V shed 5 bases and J shed 4 bases, with 9 bases lying between them. Germline lookup yields CDR1 SEHNR and CDR2 FQNEAQ (reference sequence). The CDR3 consists of 12 residues. The sample originates from a study of response to subunit inactivated influenza vaccine. Using its own MiXCR run on the RT-PCR reads, TCRdb lists one record per CDR3 protein. The sample comprises some 300,000 distinct CDR3 sequences, approximately 23% of which are singletons, and about a tenth rests with the top ten. This receptor was identified in a man between 50 and 75 years old who received an inactivated influenza vaccine. The input for sequencing was PBMCs from blood, taken about 19 months after vaccination. J is TRBJ2-7 and V is TRBV7-9; D gene ambiguous. The CDR3 loop reads CASSPIDYEQYF. CDR3 bases: TGTGCCAGCAGCCCAATAGATTACGAGCAGTACTTC.